This TCR beta chain originates from a study of blood T cell repertoires in COVID-19. Across the whole study: COVID-19 samples collected from the United States, Italy and Spain covered acute and convalescent phases. Nucleic acid was either cDNA or gDNA, and it came from T cells, B-cell-depleted T cells, or PBMCs.

Germline assignment: CDR1 SNHLY and CDR2 FYNNEI. V lost 9 bases, J lost 5 bases, and 6 bases stayed unmatched. This CDR3 is built from 12 residues. Study processing details: Researchers report that nucleated cell counts were estimated from reference gene primer amplification. Libraries were prepared by immunoSEQ multiplex PCR; TCRdb keeps only in-frame clonotypes and omits some of them. V and J calls and clone size are given by that table; D and trimming were obtained from the DNA. The repertoire holds around 140,000 clones, with roughly 89% as singletons. The clonotype comes from a man in his fifties with active or convalescent COVID-19. Sequencing was done on a sample of peripheral blood. V gene TRBV2 combines with J gene TRBJ1-1, with 7 bases lining up with TRBD1. CDR3 amino acids: CASRQGRTEAFF. CDR3 DNA sequence: TGTGCCAGTAGACAGGGAAGGACTGAAGCTTTCTTT.